These 2 T cell receptor beta chains were all obtained from the same sample, sequenced in a study of neurological immune-mediated disorders. TCRdb passed the 5' RACE reads through MiXCR, listing each CDR3 protein once. The sample holds 70,000 to 95,000 distinct CDR3 sequences, roughly 14% seen once. Sequencing was done on a sample of PBMCs. These receptors all stem from a woman between 45 and 60 years old in good health.

Ten or more counts support this clonotype. The V gene is TRBV5-6, the J gene TRBJ2-2; TRBD1 matches at 10 bases. Trimming removed 4 bases from V and 6 bases from J; junction bases left unmatched: 6. The CDR3 sequence is 15 residues long. The germline V gene encodes CDR1 SGHDT and CDR2 YYEEEE. The CDR3 reads CASSTGTGESGELFF. CDR3 nucleotides: TGTGCCAGCAGCACCGGGACAGGGGAGTCCGGGGAGCTGTTTTTT.

This clonotype was recorded many times. The genes are TRBV7-8 and TRBJ2-1; 7 bases are shared with TRBD1. The V gene's germline CDR1 is SGHVS and CDR2 FQNEAQ. V gave up 5 bases and J gave up 2 bases; unmatched junction bases: 6. The CDR3 is 15 amino acids. Here the CDR3 reads CASSRDRAPYNEQFF. In DNA, the CDR3 is TGTGCCAGCAGCAGAGACAGGGCTCCCTACAATGAGCAGTTCTTC.